This T cell receptor beta chain comes out of a study of T cells in Graves' hyperthyroidism and ophthalmopathy. Study conclusions and caveats: For ophthalmopathy, model prediction preceded onset by a median roughly 6.3 months.

From germline, CDR1 is SGHVS and CDR2 FQNEAQ. This CDR3 has 17 residues. V was pared by 0 bases and J by 3 bases, with 6 bases of the junction left unmatched. RNA transcripts provided the source from which TCR beta CDR3 regions were amplified. A set of HTBI primers served as the primers for a first-round RT-PCR of the TCR CDR3. TCRdb independently ran MiXCR on the multiplex PCR reads; one entry per CDR3 protein. The sample yields hundreds of thousands of distinct CDR3 sequences, under 25% seen once. Ophthalmopathy patients showed a Clinical Activity Score of at least 3, NOSPECS grade of at least 4 and duration under 3 months. Uncontrolled infection, other autoimmune disease, pregnancy and lactation each barred patients from inclusion. Comment on this clonotype: No antigen is known for it.

This TCR was sampled from a man aged 25-45 years with Graves' ophthalmopathy. Sequencing used blood. This chain links TRBV7-8 with TRBJ2-2; 8 bases agree with TRBD2. CDR3 sequence: CASSLASGRADTGELFF. CDR3 coding DNA: TGTGCCAGCAGCTTAGCGTCCGGGAGGGCCGACACCGGGGAGCTGTTTTTT.